This T cell receptor (beta chain) was identified in a study of beta chain features in type 1 diabetes. Across the study: Regarding age, gender and cell yields, patients proved similar to healthy donors.

Turning to this clone: What it binds is unknown.

The sequenced template was cDNA made from the entire isolated RNA. Using immunoSEQ multiplex PCR, the repertoire was profiled, and TCRdb retains in-frame clones only, with some absent. The repertoire holds around 690,000 clones, with around 12% as singletons. Cell sorting via CD45RO/CCR7/CD25/CD127/CD95/CD27 was performed to obtain CD4+ naive, central memory, regulatory and stem cell-like memory cells. Findings of the study overall: Among all four CD4+ subsets, Type 1 diabetes patients had TCRB CDR3s that were moderately but significantly shorter. There were fewer insertions and more deletions at the VDJ junctions of type 1 diabetes patients.

This CDR3 contains 13 residues. V lost 5 bases and J lost 5, with 12 bases in between. The germline V gene has CDR1 SQVTM and CDR2 ANQGSEA. The chain couples TRBV29-1 to TRBJ1-4; D remains unclear. The receptor was isolated from a man aged 30 to 39 with type 1 diabetes. Source material: naive CD4+ T cells from blood. The CDR3: CSVLGGKNEKLFF. CDR3 nucleotides: TGCAGCGTTCTGGGCGGGAAAAATGAAAAACTGTTTTTT.